This TCR beta chain was observed in a study of blood T cell repertoires in COVID-19. Across the study: Specimens from acute and convalescent COVID-19 originated in the United States, Italy and Spain. PBMCs, B-cell-depleted T cells, or T cells provided the cDNA or gDNA that made up the material.

As originally analysed: For nucleated cells, counts were estimated from reference gene primer amplification. TCRdb's table, derived via immunoSEQ multiplex PCR, lists solely in-frame clones and lacks some. D and trimming come from the DNA, and the V and J calls and clone size come from that table. The sample lists approximately 97,000 clones, 90% occurring once. With regard to this clone: Other DNA sequences within the sample encode an identical CDR3.

CDR3 length: 15 amino acids. Trimming at V came to 5 bases and at J to 4 bases, leaving 7 bases not matched to a gene. From germline, CDR1 is KGHSH and CDR2 LQKENI. The sequence came from a man between 60 and 70 years old with acute or convalescent COVID-19. The chain carries TRBV18 and TRBJ1-1; 10 nucleotides align to TRBD1. Sequenced input: peripheral blood. CDR3 in DNA: TGTGCCAGCTCAGCAAGGACAGGGGGGGGCACTGAAGCTTTCTTT. The encoded protein is CASSARTGGGTEAFF.